This TCR beta chain was profiled in a study of cytomegalovirus exposure and HLA in healthy donors (dated 2017 in TCRdb). In the study overall: According to an earlier analysis of 550 to 700 of the donors, 200 million or so T cells yielded over 90 million unique TCR beta sequences and 276 Gb of sequence data. An early release that covered 500 to 800 HLA-typed donors contained approximately 300 gigabases of sequencing data and around 80 million unique TCR sequences. Of the roughly 400 genotyped donors, 81% fell in the genetic ancestry cluster associated with self-reported Caucasian donors. The study was designed to test whether signatures of past pathogen exposure could be identified by cataloging public T cell receptors. The T cell repertoires of under 750 subjects were profiled by immunosequencing and related to cytomegalovirus serostatus. Along with the roughly 670-subject first cohort, a separate validation cohort of around 110 different subjects was used. The study combined high-throughput TCR immunosequencing, statistical association of individual TCRs with disease status, and machine learning to predict cytomegalovirus infection status. A later analysis re-examined previously published TCR beta repertoires from just over 650 donors and added high-resolution HLA genotyping to investigate patterns of TCR occurrence. The later analysis used no new phenotypic data to find candidate immune exposures, relying instead on TCR beta sequences and their occurrence across donors. An earlier analysis of around 640 of the donors used high-throughput TCR beta sequencing to judge whether each TCR beta V gene segment behaved as functional or pseudogenic. Donor age, sex, ethnicity and CMV serostatus were compiled together with the repertoire data. A later genetic analysis took genome-wide SNP genotypes for about 55% of the 666 donors and used that subset as a discovery cohort. All discovery cohort repertoires had been generated using a single sequencing platform. Both class I and class II loci were covered by HLA typing, at four-digit resolution. The number of typed donors differed by locus: about 620-640 for A, B, C, DRB1 and DQB1; 500 to 550 for DQA1; 606 for DPA1; and 400 to 480 for DPB1. Because of strong linkage in the cohort, five DR-DQ haplotypes were treated as single units for association and clustering. Among around 400 genotyped donors of the cohort, an average of approximately 240,000 unique TCR beta nucleotide sequences was sequenced per donor, of which about 19% were non-productive.

Overall study results and their limits: Presence/absence analyses assumed roughly uniform sequencing depth across donors, an assumption that may not hold. A later genetic analysis reported fewer N-insertions in productive TCRs among donors in an Asian-associated ancestry cluster than the roughly 620-donor mean. In this cohort, only TCR beta chains were sequenced, and detectable features were limited by the absence of alpha or paired-chain data. A further reported finding was that TCR beta sequences accurately predicted the HLA-A and HLA-B alleles for most subjects in the first cohort. The 87-base-pair reads could not distinguish some IMGT-functional V segments, including TRBV6-2 and TRBV6-3, so those segments were excluded. In a later analysis, HLA-associated TCR beta chains showed more clonal expansion and lower generation probabilities than non-associated chains that were equally common. The only immune exposure information available for the cohort was CMV serostatus. In the study, roughly 160 TCR beta chains were listed as associated with cytomegalovirus. A later genetic analysis associated a missense DCLRE1C variant with V-gene and J-gene trimming of TCR beta chains, and an independent cohort replicated the association. Across donors, most TCR sequences were observed very rarely, whereas some public TCRs were present in many individuals. According to a later analysis, most CMV-associated TCR beta chains appeared to be HLA-restricted, and the HLA associations seemed to be driven largely by CMV exposure. A cluster of highly shared sequence variants was judged likely to represent a technical artifact of the sequencing pipeline. According to the authors, the approach could potentially be generalized to other disease states and immunological phenotypes. In vitro tests confirmed that a few of the cytomegalovirus-associated TCR beta chains recognize cytomegalovirus antigens. Linkage disequilibrium might explain the correlated functional status among segregating V segments, but an unknown experimental factor could not be ruled out. An earlier analysis of several hundred of the donors showed that most TCR beta V segments appeared in productive rearrangements either about 90% or about 30% of the time, which broadly matched IMGT annotations. Because HLA typing was unavailable for some donors at each locus, only the typed subset was used in association tests. In a later analysis, several top co-occurrence clusters were reported to appear linked to parvovirus B19, influenza, CMV and Epstein-Barr virus. Specific HLA alleles were associated with 15,000 to 20,000 TCR beta sequences at a false discovery rate of 0.05 in a later analysis. A later analysis found that TCR association rates varied across HLA loci, with DRB1 alleles showing the most associated TCRs and HLA-C alleles the fewest. The classifier was reported to diagnose cytomegalovirus status with high specificity and sensitivity in both the original cohort and the validation cohort. About 17 rarely observed V segments, including chromosome 9 orphons, were excluded from the earlier analysis of several hundred of the donors because counts were too low. Assigning TCR associations to individual alleles was difficult when HLA alleles, especially DR and DQ, strongly co-occurred.

Libraries were constructed by the immunoSEQ multiplex PCR assay. For the multiplex PCR, a mixture combining 60 forward primers for TCR Vbeta segments and 13 reverse primers for TCR Jbeta segments was used. The CDR3 region of rearranged TCR beta genes was amplified from genomic DNA with a multiplex PCR assay. The amplified TCR beta libraries were sequenced on the Illumina HiSeq System as 87-base-pair reads. Processing in the source paper ran as follows. A later analysis counted some 80 million unique TCR beta chains across the 666 repertoires, and some 11 million of these chains were shared by at least two donors. Raw reads were error-corrected and collapsed into unique sequences by a nearest-neighbor algorithm in which closely related sequences were merged to remove PCR and sequencing errors. To assign V, D and J gene segments, CDR3 sequences were aligned to IMGT reference sequences. For a sequence to be retained, a match of at least six nucleotides was required to both a V gene segment and a J gene segment. Rearrangements were classified as productive when the CDR3 lacked stop codons and remained in frame with V and J, and all other rearrangements were classified as non-productive. CDR3 was defined by IMGT convention, running from the second conserved V-encoded cysteine to the conserved J-encoded phenylalanine. The earlier analysis of some 540 of the donors excluded any sequence lacking an unambiguous match to a single V gene segment. An earlier analysis of about 600 of the donors called V segments functional above 56.7% productive rearrangements and segregating when the between-donor standard deviation exceeded 5%. A statistical classification framework was built for diagnosing cytomegalovirus status from the catalog of TCR beta chain sequences. V and J gene assignment, in a later analysis, came from comparing TCR nucleotide sequences with IMGT/GENE-DB human TR gene sequences. The TCRdist pipeline was used in a later analysis to assign CDR3 sequences and most-parsimonious VDJ recombination scenarios. In a later analysis, every TCR beta chain was defined by the combination of its CDR3 amino acid sequence and its V-gene family, and reads without a unique V-gene family were dropped. A later analysis removed 592 highly shared, low-generation-probability nucleotide sequences to deal with suspected cross-contamination and a sequencing artifact. A later analysis calculated a clonal expansion index for each public chain from normalized within-repertoire ranks of inferred template counts. In a later analysis, generation probabilities were computed using a VDJ recombination model fitted to out-of-frame rearrangements, and the results were checked against IGoR. Hypergeometric tests were used in a later analysis to score TCR-TCR, TCR-HLA and TCR-CMV co-occurrence, with a repertoire-size bias correction applied to the TCR pairs. False discovery rates were estimated in a later analysis by permuting HLA or CMV assignments 20 times. In a later analysis, co-occurring TCRs were grouped using DBSCAN, with TCRdist sequence similarity added in when clustering inside HLA-allele-positive subsets. For co-occurrence clustering, repertoires with fewer than 30,000 or more than 120,000 public chains were excluded, along with a handful of repertoires with anomalous nucleotide sharing. Here the immuneACCESS table is served through TCRdb, limited to in-frame sequences with V and J called. Missing clones are a known gap in these copies; in checked studies unresolved V genes cover under half, and the rest lacks a known reason. The V and J calls and clone size are taken from that table; D and trimming were inferred from the DNA. For this sample there are about 93,000 clones; 82% appear just once. The biggest ten clones account for over 3% of the sample.

Of note for this clone: Its antigen has not been determined. Base qualities were left out, and no much larger clone turns up one base away.

The germline V gene gives CDR1 as SGDLS and CDR2 as YYNGEE. For this chain, trimming is 0 bases at the V end and 4 bases at the J end, and the number of junction bases without a gene match is 5. Counted from cysteine to phenylalanine, this CDR3 has 17 amino acids. The read is trimmed to its CDR3 DNA, 51 bases read in frame from base 1. The cohort consisted of approximately 670 healthy bone marrow donors. All cohort members were sampled while nominally healthy, although unrecorded immune exposures were likely present. The donor was CMV seronegative and was included in the group of 352 seronegative cohort members. Every donor gave a peripheral blood sample, and the peripheral blood mononuclear cells from that sample were used for TCR beta sequencing. Genomic DNA was extracted from the blood cell samples with the Qiagen DNeasy Blood Extraction Kit.

The TCR comes from a man aged 50 to 60 in good health and CMV-seronegative. The chain is made from TRBV9 and TRBJ2-2; a stretch of 11 junction bases matches TRBD2. The sequencing input was PBMCs. The CDR3 amino acid sequence is: CASSVAPLAGGTGELFF. The sequence in DNA is TGTGCCAGCAGCGTAGCTCCCCTAGCGGGAGGCACCGGGGAGCTGTTTTTT.